Below, 28 T cell receptor beta chains from the same sample are listed, as sequenced in a study of blood T cell repertoires in COVID-19. Sequencing was performed with immunoSEQ multiplex PCR; in TCRdb, only in-frame clones are kept and a portion is missing. The data hold roughly 87,000 clones, with approximately 86% observed a single time. Sequenced: peripheral blood. Receptors were obtained from a man aged 40-55 years with acute or convalescent COVID-19.

This clone was seen only once. The rearrangement uses TRBV19 and TRBJ2-5; the D is unclear. Germline assignment: CDR1 LNHDA and CDR2 SQIVND (reference sequence). This CDR3 is built from 13 residues. Trimming stripped 3 bases from V and 2 bases from J, with 7 bases between. The CDR3 DNA reads as TGTGCCAGTAGTATTGGAGATCAAGAGACCCAGTACTTC. Its translation: CASSIGDQETQYF. The full variable domain, its missing parts supplied by reference TRBV19 and TRBJ2-5, is DGGITQSPKYLFRKEGQNVTLSCEQNLNHDAMYWYRQDPGQGLRLIYYSQIVNDFQKGDIAEGYSVSREKKESFPLTVTSAQKNPTAFYLCASSIGDQETQYFGPGTRLLVL.

J is TRBJ2-1 and V is TRBV5-8; perhaps TRBD1 as D (5 bases). The CDR3 contains 18 residues. With 6 bases removed from V and 3 bases from J, the gap between germline ends came to 25 bases. The V gene's germline CDR1 is SGHTS and CDR2 YDEGEE. DNA of the CDR3: TGTGCCAGCACCGGAGCAAATTCTGACAGAACGTTCTACAATGAGCAGTTCTTC. Encoded protein: CASTGANSDRTFYNEQFF.

This chain connects TRBV7-8 to TRBJ1-1; the D is unclear. Germline values: CDR1 SGHVS, CDR2 FQNEAQ. This CDR3 has 14 amino acids. The V gene lost 5 bases and the J gene lost 5 bases, with 15 bases spanning the gap. The CDR3 sequence: CASSVDGGGTEAFF. In nucleotides, the CDR3 is TGTGCCAGCAGCGTCGACGGCGGTGGGACTGAAGCTTTCTTT.

The chain links TRBV28 to TRBJ1-1, with no clear D. Between the trimmed V and J ends, which lost 2 bases and 7 bases, there was a span of 17 bases. The CDR3 is 15 residues long. CDR1 and CDR2 (germline): MDHEN, SYDVKM. Here the CDR3 DNA reads TGTGCCAGCAGTTTAGATCTAGCCGGGCCCGTTGAAGCTTTCTTT. Its protein product is CASSLDLAGPVEAFF.

This chain connects TRBV10-3 to TRBJ2-1; 11 nucleotides align to TRBD2. The CDR3 length is 14 residues. V dropped 9 bases and J dropped 7; count of bases not matched to a gene: 8. The germline V gene has CDR1 ENHRY and CDR2 SYGVKD. CDR3 region: CAITTSGGRNEQFF. The CDR3 DNA sequence: TGTGCCATTACCACTAGCGGGGGCCGGAATGAGCAGTTCTTC.

This rearrangement joins TRBV29-1 to TRBJ1-2, with 7 bases fitting TRBD1. V gave up 0 bases and J gave up 8 bases; unmatched junction bases: 6. CDR3 length equals 13 residues. Germline V gene sequence: CDR1 SQVTM, CDR2 ANQGSEA. Here the CDR3 DNA reads TGCAGCGTTGAAGACCAGGGGGTCGGCGGCTACACCTTC. Translating it yields CSVEDQGVGGYTF. Complete variable domain (other parts from reference TRBV29-1 and TRBJ1-2): SAVISQKPSRDICQRGTSLTIQCQVDSQVTMMFWYRQQPGQSLTLIATANQGSEATYESGFVIDKFPISRPNLTFSTLTVSNMSPEDSSIYLCSVEDQGVGGYTFGSGTRLTVV.

This chain joins TRBV19 and TRBJ1-1; D perhaps matches TRBD1 (6 bases). The germline CDR1 and CDR2 sequences are LNHDA and SQIVND (reference sequence). V was cut by 3 bases and J by 1 base, with 12 bases left in between. The CDR3 runs 15 residues. The CDR3 DNA is TGTGCCAGTAGTATGGGGGGGGCGCGGAACACTGAAGCTTTCTTT. This encodes CASSMGGARNTEAFF.

J is TRBJ1-6 and V is TRBV30, with D perhaps matching TRBD1 (6 bases). The V gene's germline CDR1 is GTSNPN and CDR2 SVGIG (reference sequence). This CDR3 comprises 12 residues. V lost 2 bases to trimming and J lost 10 bases, with 9 bases between them. For the CDR3, the DNA is TGTGCCTGGAGTCCGGGACAATCACCCCTCCACTTT. Amino acids: CAWSPGQSPLHF.

The chain has TRBV19 and TRBJ1-6; possible D gene TRBD1, 5 bases. The V gene's germline CDR1 is LNHDA and CDR2 SQIVND (reference sequence). The CDR3 has 12 amino acids. V was shortened by 6 bases and J by 7 bases, with 7 bases between the two germline ends. The DNA for the CDR3 is TGTGCCAGTAGACAGGCGAATTCACCCCTCCACTTT. It encodes CASRQANSPLHF.

J is TRBJ1-4 and V is TRBV7-2, with D possibly TRBD1 on 6 matching bases. V was pared by 5 bases and J by 7 bases, with 17 bases between. CDR1 SGHTA and CDR2 FQGNSA come from the germline V gene. The CDR3 is 15 residues long. The CDR3: CASSPQGLIFEKLFF. DNA for the CDR3: TGTGCCAGCAGCCCACAGGGTCTTATCTTTGAAAAACTGTTTTTT.

V gene TRBV10-3 combines with J gene TRBJ1-1; 9 bases are a match to TRBD1. Trimming removed 6 bases from V and 4 bases from J; junction bases left unmatched: 6. This CDR3 region has 14 residues. The germline gives CDR1 ENHRY, CDR2 SYGVKD. DNA of the CDR3: TGTGCCATCAGGGGACAGGGATTATCCACTGAAGCTTTCTTT. Its protein is CAIRGQGLSTEAFF.

This rearrangement joins TRBV3-1 (or the pseudogene TRBV3-2) to TRBJ1-2; 7 bases fit TRBD1. Germline CDR1 LGHDT, CDR2 YNNKEL (reference sequence). This CDR3 spans 16 amino acids. Trimming removed 1 base from V and 4 bases from J; junction bases left unmatched: 9. CDR3 protein: CASSQGYEGAGYGYTF. CDR3 coding DNA: TGTGCCAGCAGCCAAGGATATGAGGGGGCCGGCTATGGCTACACCTTC.

This chain's CDR3 is CASSNTKAGTYEQYF. In DNA form, the CDR3 reads TGTGCCAGCAGTAACACCAAAGCGGGGACCTACGAGCAGTACTTC. V and J are TRBV6-5 and TRBJ2-7; 7 bases line up with TRBD2. Germline V lookup: CDR1 MNHEY, CDR2 SVGAGI. Trimming at V came to 5 bases and at J to 2 bases, leaving 9 bases not matched to a gene. This CDR3 comprises 15 residues.

The chain recombines TRBV5-4 with TRBJ1-1, with D possibly matching TRBD1 (6 bases). Germline CDR1 reads SGHNT; CDR2 reads YYREEE (reference sequence). Deletions cut 4 bases from V and 0 bases from J, with 16 bases between. The CDR3 covers 16 residues. The CDR3 sequence: CASSPAQGLLNTEAFF. The CDR3 bases are TGTGCCAGCAGCCCGGCACAGGGATTATTGAACACTGAAGCTTTCTTT.

The chain joins TRBV11-2 to TRBJ2-7, with D tentatively TRBD2 (6 bases). The CDR3 runs 13 residues. The germline V gene has CDR1 SGHAT and CDR2 FQNNGV. Trimming removed 5 bases from V and 3 bases from J, with 11 bases in between. CDR3 in amino acids: CASSGGIVYEQYF. The CDR3 DNA follows: TGTGCCAGCAGCGGAGGGATCGTCTACGAGCAGTACTTC.

The V gene is TRBV6-5, the J gene TRBJ1-4; the D is unclear. This CDR3 region has 15 residues. V gave up 6 bases and J gave up 0 bases, with 11 bases separating them. CDR1 is MNHEY, CDR2 SVGAGI, per germline. CDR3 nucleotide sequence: TGTGCCAGCAGCTCGGTCTTTGCAACTAATGAAAAACTGTTTTTT. As protein: CASSSVFATNEKLFF.

A single count supports this clone. The chain employs TRBV6-6 and TRBJ1-1, with unresolved D. Trimming shortened V by 5 bases and J by 1 base, and 17 bases separated the two germline ends. The CDR3 loop spans 16 amino acids. The germline V gene encodes CDR1 MNHNY and CDR2 SVGAGI (reference sequence). The CDR3 loop is CASSTTSKGENTEAFF. DNA for the CDR3: TGTGCCAGCAGTACGACGAGTAAGGGAGAGAACACTGAAGCTTTCTTT.

The CDR3 DNA reads TGTGCCATCAGAAAGGCCCCTACCGGGGACAATGAGCAGTTCTTC. It specifies CAIRKAPTGDNEQFF. The J gene is TRBJ2-1, the V gene TRBV10-3; tentatively, D is TRBD2 (5 bases). Trimming shortened V by 6 bases and J by 5 bases, and 17 bases separated the two germline ends. The germline CDR1 and CDR2 sequences are ENHRY and SYGVKD. This CDR3 region has 15 residues.

This clone was counted once. The chain links TRBV30 to TRBJ1-2, with 10 bases matching TRBD1. Germline CDR1 reads GTSNPN; CDR2 reads SVGIG (reference sequence). This CDR3 contains 13 residues. The V gene end was trimmed by 5 bases and the J gene end by 12 bases; junction bases not matched to a gene: 12. The CDR3 loop reads CAWGSAPDRGNTF. The CDR3 DNA is TGTGCCTGGGGTTCGGCACCGGACAGGGGGAACACCTTC.

This clone was observed once. The CDR3 DNA follows: TGCGCCAGCAGCTCCGGACAGGGATACGACACTGAAGCTTTCTTT. Translating it yields CASSSGQGYDTEAFF. This chain joins TRBV5-1 and TRBJ1-1; 8 positions match TRBD1. CDR3 length: 15 residues. Germline V gives CDR1 SGHRS, CDR2 YFSETQ. V lost 3 bases to trimming and J lost 3 bases; unmatched junction nucleotides: 7.

This rearrangement joins TRBV7-2 to TRBJ2-7, with a possible D match to TRBD1 (5 bases). The germline CDR1 and CDR2 sequences are SGHTA and FQGNSA. Trimming took off 1 base at V and 1 base at J, with 11 bases between the two ends. This CDR3 spans 15 amino acids. CDR3 in amino acids: CASSLVISGSYEQYF. DNA of the CDR3: TGTGCCAGCAGCTTAGTAATTTCAGGGTCCTACGAGCAGTACTTC.

The chain is built from TRBV25-1 and TRBJ1-2; the match to TRBD1 covers 10 bases. Per the germline V gene, CDR1 is MGHDK and CDR2 is SYGVNS. Trimming took 8 bases from V and 13 from J; bases not matched to a gene: 13. The CDR3 totals 13 residues. CDR3 loop: CASGFSGDRGFTF. CDR3 in DNA: TGTGCCAGCGGATTTTCCGGGGACAGGGGTTTCACCTTC.

The chain combines TRBV6-6 with TRBJ1-1, with D perhaps matching TRBD1 (5 bases). This CDR3 spans 14 amino acids. Trimming removed 5 bases at V and 10 bases at J, with 20 bases between. Per the germline V gene, CDR1 is MNHNY and CDR2 is SVGAGI (reference sequence). In nucleotides, the CDR3 is TGTGCCAGCAGTGCGGGCAGCGGGCACCAGGGAGCTTTCTTT. Its protein is CASSAGSGHQGAFF.

V and J are TRBV29-1 and TRBJ1-1; perhaps TRBD1 as D (5 bases). The CDR3 is made up of 16 amino acids. V shed 0 bases and J shed 1 base, with 15 bases lying between them. Germline CDR1 SQVTM, CDR2 ANQGSEA. As DNA, the CDR3 is TGCAGCGTTGAAGATAGGCAGGGCGTCGGGAACACTGAAGCTTTCTTT. This encodes CSVEDRQGVGNTEAFF.

CDR3 sequence (DNA): TGTGCAGCCGGTAGTTTGACTAGCGGGAGGGATGAGCAGTTCTTC. Its protein product is CAAGSLTSGRDEQFF. The V call is TRBV19, the J call TRBJ2-1, with 14 bases that match TRBD2. The length of the CDR3 is 15 residues. Germline loops: CDR1 LNHDA, CDR2 SQIVND (reference sequence).

The chain employs TRBV3-1 (or the pseudogene TRBV3-2) and TRBJ2-3, with 12 positions matching TRBD2. V was clipped by 6 bases and J by 1 base; unmatched bases: 2. The germline V gene encodes CDR1 LGHDT and CDR2 YNNKEL (reference sequence). This CDR3 spans 15 amino acids. CDR3 region: CASRLAGGGTDTQYF. The CDR3 DNA reads as TGTGCCAGCAGGCTAGCGGGAGGGGGCACAGATACGCAGTATTTT.

The V call is TRBV4-1, the J call TRBJ2-7; TRBD2 aligns across 11 bases. Per germline, CDR1 MGHRA and CDR2 YSYEKL. CDR3 length: 19 residues. V shed 5 bases and J 2 bases; nucleotides not matched to a gene: 17. Here the CDR3 reads CASSLRTVSETSGAYEQYF. The CDR3 nucleotides read TGCGCCAGCAGCTTGCGGACAGTTTCAGAGACTAGCGGGGCCTACGAGCAGTACTTC.

The chain couples TRBV6-1 to TRBJ1-2; D may be TRBD1 (5 bases). Germline V gives CDR1 MNHNS, CDR2 SASEGT. Trimming removed 3 bases at V and 11 bases at J, with 13 bases between. The length of the CDR3 is 12 residues. CDR3 amino acids: CASSDFGGAYTF. For the CDR3, the DNA is TGTGCCAGCAGTGATTTCGGGGGTGCGTACACCTTC.